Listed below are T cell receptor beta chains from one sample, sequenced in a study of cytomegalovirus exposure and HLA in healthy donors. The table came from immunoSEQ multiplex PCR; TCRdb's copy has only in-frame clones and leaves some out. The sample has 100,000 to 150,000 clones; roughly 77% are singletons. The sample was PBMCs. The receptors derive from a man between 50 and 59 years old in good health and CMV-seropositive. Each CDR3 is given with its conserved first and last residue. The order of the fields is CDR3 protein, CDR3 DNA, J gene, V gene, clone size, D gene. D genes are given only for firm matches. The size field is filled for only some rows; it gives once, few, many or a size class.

CASSPQGYTEAFF | TGTGCCAGCAGCCCACAGGGATACACTGAAGCTTTCTTT | TRBJ1-1 | TRBV7-2 | NA | NA
CASSLGTGAGKLFF | TGTGCCAGCAGCTTGGGCACGGGAGCTGGAAAACTGTTTTTT | TRBJ1-4 | TRBV5-4 | NA | NA
CASSPRSVDQPQHF | TGTGCCAGCTCACCACGGTCGGTGGATCAGCCCCAGCATTTT | TRBJ1-5 | TRBV18 | NA | NA
CASSLVPGGSEKLFF | TGTGCCAGCAGCTTAGTTCCCGGGGGGAGTGAAAAACTGTTTTTT | TRBJ1-4 | TRBV11-2 | NA | NA
CASSEIGTGSYGYTF | TGTGCCAGCAGTGAGATTGGGACAGGGAGCTATGGCTACACCTTC | TRBJ1-2 | TRBV6-1 | once | TRBD1
CAISESTGASNEKLFF | TGTGCCATCAGTGAGTCAACAGGGGCCTCGAATGAAAAACTGTTTTTT | TRBJ1-4 | TRBV10-3 | NA | TRBD1
CASSIDARKQGKGNQPQHF | TGTGCCAGTAGTATAGATGCCCGAAAACAGGGAAAGGGCAATCAGCCCCAGCATTTT | TRBJ1-5 | TRBV19 | NA | NA
CASSLLTGGEQYF | TGTGCCAGCAGCCTCCTTACAGGGGGCGAGCAGTACTTC | TRBJ2-7 | TRBV6-5 | NA | TRBD1
CASSQGGGLGTEAFF | TGCGCCAGCAGCCAAGGAGGAGGTCTGGGGACTGAAGCTTTCTTT | TRBJ1-1 | TRBV4-1 | NA | NA
CASQVGTSLTTDTQYF | TGTGCCAGCCAAGTAGGGACTAGCCTCACCACAGATACGCAGTATTTT | TRBJ2-3 | TRBV6-6 | NA | TRBD2
CASRATGGGSGYTF | TGTGCCAGCAGAGCCACAGGGGGAGGGTCGGGCTACACCTTC | TRBJ1-2 | TRBV6-5 | NA | TRBD1
CAWSVLGDQPQHF | TGTGCCTGGAGTGTACTCGGAGATCAGCCCCAGCATTTT | TRBJ1-5 | TRBV30 | NA | NA
CASSWGVVYNEQFF | TGCGCCAGCAGCTGGGGGGTGGTCTACAATGAGCAGTTCTTC | TRBJ2-1 | TRBV4-1 | NA | NA
CASSQEFRGIGTGELFF | TGCGCCAGCAGCCAAGAATTTCGGGGGATCGGCACCGGGGAGCTGTTTTTT | TRBJ2-2 | TRBV4-3 | NA | NA
CASSLTRGTGTENIQYF | TGCGCCAGCAGCCTAACCCGGGGGACAGGGACGGAAAACATTCAGTACTTC | TRBJ2-4 | TRBV4-1 | NA | TRBD1
CASSLTDGNTEAFF | TGTGCCAGCAGTTTAACAGACGGAAACACTGAAGCTTTCTTT | TRBJ1-1 | TRBV28 | NA | NA
CASSPRVSPYEQYF | TGTGCCAGCAGCCCTCGGGTATCACCCTACGAGCAGTACTTC | TRBJ2-7 | TRBV25-1 | NA | NA
CASSIPPSNTIYF | TGTGCCAGCAGTATCCCCCCCTCAAACACCATATATTTT | TRBJ1-3 | TRBV6-6 | NA | NA
CASLRSYIALTF | TGTGCCAGCCTGAGATCGTATATAGCGCTCACCTTC | TRBJ1-2 | TRBV6-1 | few | NA
CASSYRAYNSPLHF | TGTGCCAGCAGCTATCGGGCCTATAATTCACCCCTCCACTTT | TRBJ1-6 | TRBV7-6 | NA | NA
CASSYSEGARADYTF | TGTGCCAGCAGTTACTCGGAGGGGGCCCGTGCCGACTACACCTTC | TRBJ1-2 | TRBV6-5 | NA | TRBD1
CASSVEGYRDNYNEQFF | TGTGCCAGCAGCGTAGAAGGGTACAGGGACAACTACAATGAGCAGTTCTTC | TRBJ2-1 | TRBV9 | NA | NA
CASSLPDRGGKRTEAFF | TGTGCCAGCAGTTTACCAGACAGGGGGGGTAAGAGGACTGAAGCTTTCTTT | TRBJ1-1 | TRBV28 | NA | TRBD1
CASRAEGSNQPQHF | TGTGCCTCGAGGGCGGAGGGGAGCAATCAGCCCCAGCATTTT | TRBJ1-5 | TRBV6-1 | few | NA
CASSSGAQIGGELFF | TGTGCCAGTAGTAGCGGGGCCCAAATTGGAGGGGAGCTGTTTTTT | TRBJ2-2 | TRBV19 | NA | NA
CASSPGDYGYTF | TGTGCCAGCAGCCCGGGGGACTATGGCTACACCTTC | TRBJ1-2 | TRBV5-4 | NA | NA
CASSPFGGNEQFF | TGTGCCAGCAGCCCCTTCGGGGGCAATGAGCAGTTCTTC | TRBJ2-1 | TRBV6-5 | NA | NA
CSGGEGAGELFF | TGCAGCGGGGGGGAGGGGGCCGGGGAGCTGTTTTTT | TRBJ2-2 | TRBV29-1 | NA | NA
CASSSPPGYEQYF | TGTGCCAGCAGCTCTCCTCCCGGCTACGAGCAGTACTTC | TRBJ2-7 | TRBV7-2 | NA | NA
CASSLVAGGIYTQYF | TGTGCCAGCAGTTTAGTAGCGGGGGGTATATATACGCAGTATTTT | TRBJ2-3 | TRBV28 | NA | TRBD2
CASSLANTGLQYF | TGTGCCAGCAGCTTAGCTAACACGGGACTACAGTACTTC | TRBJ2-5 | TRBV7-7 | few | TRBD2
CASRAGLPYEQYF | TGTGCCAGTAGGGCGGGGCTTCCCTACGAGCAGTACTTC | TRBJ2-7 | TRBV6-5 | NA | NA
CASSVTSGRLGGETQYF | TGTGCCAGCAGCGTAACTAGCGGGAGGCTTGGGGGGGAGACCCAGTACTTC | TRBJ2-5 | TRBV9 | NA | TRBD2
CASSQGLAGNEQFF | TGCGCCAGCAGTCAGGGACTAGCGGGCAATGAGCAGTTCTTC | TRBJ2-1 | TRBV5-1 | NA | TRBD2
CASSLGTGAGELFF | TGTGCCAGCAGTTTAGGGACAGGGGCCGGGGAGCTGTTTTTT | TRBJ2-2 | TRBV5-4 | NA | TRBD1
CASRQGARTEAFF | TGCGCCAGCAGACAGGGGGCCAGGACTGAAGCTTTCTTT | TRBJ1-1 | TRBV10-2 | few | TRBD1
CASSYSLSNSPYEQYF | TGTGCCAGCAGTTACTCCCTTTCTAACTCCCCCTACGAGCAGTACTTC | TRBJ2-7 | TRBV6-5 | few | NA
CASSTGGAAFF | TGTGCCAGCAGCACCGGGGGGGCAGCTTTCTTT | TRBJ1-1 | TRBV6-5 | NA | NA
CASSQYRGAYEQYF | TGCGCCAGCAGCCAATACAGGGGCGCCTACGAGCAGTACTTC | TRBJ2-7 | TRBV4-3 | few | TRBD1
CASSSQGQGAPLHF | TGTGCCAGCAGCTCACAGGGGCAAGGGGCACCCCTCCACTTT | TRBJ1-6 | TRBV27 | NA | TRBD1
CASSDRLAGGFGIQYF | TGCGCCAGCAGTGACCGGCTAGCGGGGGGTTTCGGCATTCAGTACTTC | TRBJ2-4 | TRBV10-2 | NA | TRBD2
CASSAQGMNTEAFF | TGTGCCAGCAGTGCTCAGGGGATGAACACTGAAGCTTTCTTT | TRBJ1-1 | TRBV2 | NA | NA
CSVGTSGFKQYF | TGCAGCGTCGGGACTAGCGGTTTTAAGCAGTACTTC | TRBJ2-7 | TRBV29-1 | NA | TRBD2
CSVAGLAEHNEQFF | TGCAGCGTAGCCGGACTAGCGGAACACAATGAGCAGTTCTTC | TRBJ2-1 | TRBV29-1 | NA | TRBD2
CASCRGRTGELFF | TGTGCCAGCTGCAGGGGTAGGACCGGGGAGCTGTTTTTT | TRBJ2-2 | TRBV6-5 | NA | NA
CASSAGEYRAIAENIQYF | TGTGCCAGCAGTGCAGGGGAGTACAGAGCGATAGCCGAAAACATTCAGTACTTC | TRBJ2-4 | TRBV2 | NA | NA
CASSMTSGRSWGNTQYF | TGTGCCAGTAGTATGACTAGCGGGAGATCTTGGGGGAATACGCAGTATTTT | TRBJ2-3 | TRBV19 | NA | TRBD2
CASSPQQHRVRSGTEAFF | TGTGCCAGCAGCCCCCAACAGCACAGGGTTCGGTCAGGCACTGAAGCTTTCTTT | TRBJ1-1 | TRBV5-8 | NA | NA
CASSLIGDRGETQYF | TGCGCCAGCAGCTTGATAGGGGACAGGGGCGAGACCCAGTACTTC | TRBJ2-5 | TRBV5-1 | NA | TRBD1
CASSTDGRARQYF | TGTGCCAGCAGTACAGACGGGAGGGCAAGGCAGTACTTC | TRBJ2-5 | TRBV6-1 | NA | TRBD2